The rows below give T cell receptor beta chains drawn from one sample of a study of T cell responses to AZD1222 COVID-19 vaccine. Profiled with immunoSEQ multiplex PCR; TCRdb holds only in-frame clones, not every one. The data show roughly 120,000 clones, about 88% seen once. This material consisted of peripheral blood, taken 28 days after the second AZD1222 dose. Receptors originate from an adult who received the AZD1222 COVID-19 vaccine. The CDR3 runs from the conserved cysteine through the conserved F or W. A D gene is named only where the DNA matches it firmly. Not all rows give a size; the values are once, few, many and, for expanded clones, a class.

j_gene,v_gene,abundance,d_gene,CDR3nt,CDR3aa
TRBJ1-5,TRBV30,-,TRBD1,TGTGCCTGGAGTCCGACTGGGACAGTCAATCAGCCCCAGCATTTT,CAWSPTGTVNQPQHF
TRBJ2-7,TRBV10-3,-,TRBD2,TGTGCCATCAGTGAGGTTGGGGGACCTCTCGGCGGGGGGTCGTACGAGCAGTACTTC,CAISEVGGPLGGGSYEQYF
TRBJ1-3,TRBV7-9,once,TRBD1,TGTGCCAGCAGCGCAACAGGGGTCTCTGGAAACACCATATATTTT,CASSATGVSGNTIYF
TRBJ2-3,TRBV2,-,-,TGTGCCAGCAGTTGGGGGGTAGGAGATACGCAGTATTTT,CASSWGVGDTQYF
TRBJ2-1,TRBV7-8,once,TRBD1,TGTGCCAGCACGCGTGGGAGGGACAGGGGTGATGAGCAGTTCTTC,CASTRGRDRGDEQFF
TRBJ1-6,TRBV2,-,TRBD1,TGTGCCAGCAGTTGGGACAGGGATAATTCACCCCTCCACTTT,CASSWDRDNSPLHF
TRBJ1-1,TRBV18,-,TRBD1,TGTGCCAGCTCACCTCAGGGGGGGGCCACTGAAGCTTTCTTT,CASSPQGGATEAFF
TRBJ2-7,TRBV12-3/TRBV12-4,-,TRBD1,TGTGCCAGCAGCTCAGGGGGCTACGAGCAGTACTTC,CASSSGGYEQYF
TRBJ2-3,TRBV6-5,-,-,TGTGCCAGCAACTACAGGGGCGGCGGGGCAGATACGCAGTATTTT,CASNYRGGGADTQYF
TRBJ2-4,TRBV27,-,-,TGTGCCAGCAGTTTAGAGGTGTCGGCCAAAAACATTCAGTACTTC,CASSLEVSAKNIQYF
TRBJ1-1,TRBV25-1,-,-,TGTGCCAGCAGTGAAACAGGCCAAGCTTTCTTT,CASSETGQAFF
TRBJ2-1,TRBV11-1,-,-,TGTGCCAGCACCATGGAGGGCACCTACAATGAGCAGTTCTTC,CASTMEGTYNEQFF
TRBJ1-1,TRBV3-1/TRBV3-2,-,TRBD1,TGTGCCAGCAGCCCGACAGGGGGCGGGTTGGGCACTGAAGCTTTCTTT,CASSPTGGGLGTEAFF
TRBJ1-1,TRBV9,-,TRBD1,TGTGCCAGACAGGGGAAGACTGAAGCTTTCTTT,CARQGKTEAFF
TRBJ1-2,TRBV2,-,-,TGTGCCAGCAGTGATTGGGGGGAAAACTATGGCTACACCTTC,CASSDWGENYGYTF
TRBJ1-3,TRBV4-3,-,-,TGCGCCAGCAGCCAAGAAGGCCAACGGACGGCCGTCTCTGGAAACACCATATATTTT,CASSQEGQRTAVSGNTIYF
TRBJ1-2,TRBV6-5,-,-,TGTGCCAGCAGGGACAGTAATAACTATGGCTACACCTTC,CASRDSNNYGYTF
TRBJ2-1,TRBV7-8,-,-,TGTGCCAGCAGCCTGCTGACTGGCGGGCCTCAGTTCTTC,CASSLLTGGPQFF
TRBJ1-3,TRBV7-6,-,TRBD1,TGTGCCAGCAGCTTTGGGACAGGGGACTTCTCTGGAAACACCATATATTTT,CASSFGTGDFSGNTIYF
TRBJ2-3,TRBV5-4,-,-,TGTGCCAGCAGCGGATATAGCCGCACAGATACGCAGTATTTT,CASSGYSRTDTQYF
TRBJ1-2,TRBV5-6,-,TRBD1,TGTGCCAGCAGCCGCCGGGACAGGGGTTACTATGGCTACACCTTC,CASSRRDRGYYGYTF
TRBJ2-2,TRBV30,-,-,TGTGCCTGGAGCCCCACTCCCGGTACAAGGCCCACGAACACCGGGGAGCTGTTTTTT,CAWSPTPGTRPTNTGELFF
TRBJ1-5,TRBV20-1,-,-,TGCAGTGCTAGCCAAGGCCAGCCCCAGCATTTT,CSASQGQPQHF
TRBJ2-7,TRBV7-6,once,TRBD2,TGTGCCAGCAGCACAGGACTAGCGGGAGGTACCGTCTACGAGCAGTACTTC,CASSTGLAGGTVYEQYF
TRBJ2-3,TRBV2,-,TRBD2,TGTGCCAGCACCTTGGGACTAGCAGTGGCAGATACGCAGTATTTT,CASTLGLAVADTQYF